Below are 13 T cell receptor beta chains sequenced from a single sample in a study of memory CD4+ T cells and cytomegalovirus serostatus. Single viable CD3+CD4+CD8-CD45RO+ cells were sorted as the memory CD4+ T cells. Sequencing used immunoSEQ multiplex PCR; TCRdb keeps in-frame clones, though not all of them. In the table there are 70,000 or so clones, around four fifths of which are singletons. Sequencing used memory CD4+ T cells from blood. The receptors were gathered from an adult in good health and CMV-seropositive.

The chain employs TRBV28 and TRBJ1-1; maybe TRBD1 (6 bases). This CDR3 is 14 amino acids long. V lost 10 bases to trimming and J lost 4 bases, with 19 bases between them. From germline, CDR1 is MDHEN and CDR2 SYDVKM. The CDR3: CATIGAGDITEAFF. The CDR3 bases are TGTGCCACTATCGGAGCAGGGGATATCACTGAAGCTTTCTTT.

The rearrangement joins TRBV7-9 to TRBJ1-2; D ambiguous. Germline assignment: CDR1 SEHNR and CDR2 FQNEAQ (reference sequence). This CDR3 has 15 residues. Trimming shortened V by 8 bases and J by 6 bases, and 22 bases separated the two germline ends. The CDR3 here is CASPQEGAIVDGYTF. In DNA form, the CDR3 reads TGTGCCAGCCCTCAGGAGGGCGCGATCGTCGATGGCTACACCTTC.

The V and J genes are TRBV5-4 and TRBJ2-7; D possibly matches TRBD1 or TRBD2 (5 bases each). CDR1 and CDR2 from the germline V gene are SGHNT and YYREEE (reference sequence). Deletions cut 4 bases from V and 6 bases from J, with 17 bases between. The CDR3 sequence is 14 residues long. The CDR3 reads CASSPPGTAVEQYF. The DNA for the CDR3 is TGTGCCAGCAGCCCACCCGGGACCGCGGTCGAGCAGTACTTC.

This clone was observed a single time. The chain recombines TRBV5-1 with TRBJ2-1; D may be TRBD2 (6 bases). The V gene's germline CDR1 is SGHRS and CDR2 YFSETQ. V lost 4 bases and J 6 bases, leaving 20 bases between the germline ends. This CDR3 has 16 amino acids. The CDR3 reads CASSPEGRGPGNEQFF. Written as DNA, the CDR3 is TGCGCCAGCAGCCCGGAGGGTCGGGGTCCGGGCAATGAGCAGTTCTTC.

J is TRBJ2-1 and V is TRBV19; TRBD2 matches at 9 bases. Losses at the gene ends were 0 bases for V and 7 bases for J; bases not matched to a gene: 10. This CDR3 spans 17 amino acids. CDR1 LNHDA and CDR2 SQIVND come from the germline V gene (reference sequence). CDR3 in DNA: TGTGCCAGTAGTATAGATCGGAGTAGCGGGAGTCGGAATGAGCAGTTCTTC. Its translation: CASSIDRSSGSRNEQFF. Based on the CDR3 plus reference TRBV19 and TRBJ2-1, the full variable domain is DGGITQSPKYLFRKEGQNVTLSCEQNLNHDAMYWYRQDPGQGLRLIYYSQIVNDFQKGDIAEGYSVSREKKESFPLTVTSAQKNPTAFYLCASSIDRSSGSRNEQFFGPGTRLTVL.

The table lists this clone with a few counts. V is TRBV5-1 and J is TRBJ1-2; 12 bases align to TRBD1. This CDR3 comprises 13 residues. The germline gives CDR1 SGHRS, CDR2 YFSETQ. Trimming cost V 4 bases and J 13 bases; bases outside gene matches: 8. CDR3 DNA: TGCGCCAGCAGCGAAACCGGGACAGGGGGCCTCACCTTC. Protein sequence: CASSETGTGGLTF.

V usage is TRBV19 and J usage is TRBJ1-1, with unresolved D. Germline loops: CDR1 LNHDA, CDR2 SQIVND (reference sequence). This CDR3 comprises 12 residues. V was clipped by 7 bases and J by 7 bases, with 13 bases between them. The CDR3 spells CASILNAGEAFF. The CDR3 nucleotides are TGTGCCAGTATTTTGAACGCGGGTGAAGCTTTCTTT. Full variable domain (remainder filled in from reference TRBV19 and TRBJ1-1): DGGITQSPKYLFRKEGQNVTLSCEQNLNHDAMYWYRQDPGQGLRLIYYSQIVNDFQKGDIAEGYSVSREKKESFPLTVTSAQKNPTAFYLCASILNAGEAFFGQGTRLTVV.

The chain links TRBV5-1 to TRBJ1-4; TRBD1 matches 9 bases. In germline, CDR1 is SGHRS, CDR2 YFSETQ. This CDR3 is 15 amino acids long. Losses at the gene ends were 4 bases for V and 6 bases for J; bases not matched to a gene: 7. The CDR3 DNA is TGCGCCAGCAGCAAGGACAGGGGATGGGATGAAAAACTGTTTTTT. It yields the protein CASSKDRGWDEKLFF.

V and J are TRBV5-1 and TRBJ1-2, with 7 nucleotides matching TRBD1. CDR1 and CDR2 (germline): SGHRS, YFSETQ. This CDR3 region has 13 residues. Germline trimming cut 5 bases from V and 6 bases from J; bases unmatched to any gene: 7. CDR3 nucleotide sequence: TGCGCCAGCAGTTACGGGACAGCCGATGGCTACACCTTC. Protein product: CASSYGTADGYTF.

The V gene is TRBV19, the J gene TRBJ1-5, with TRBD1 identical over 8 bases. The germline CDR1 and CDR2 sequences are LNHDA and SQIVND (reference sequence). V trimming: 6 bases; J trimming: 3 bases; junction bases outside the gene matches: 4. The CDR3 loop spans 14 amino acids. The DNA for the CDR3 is TGTGCCAGTAGACTACAGGGGGACAATCAGCCCCAGCATTTT. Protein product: CASRLQGDNQPQHF.

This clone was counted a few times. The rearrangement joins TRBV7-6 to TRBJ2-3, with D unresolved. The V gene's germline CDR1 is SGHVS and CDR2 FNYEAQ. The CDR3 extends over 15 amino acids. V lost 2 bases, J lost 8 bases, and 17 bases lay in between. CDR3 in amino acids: CASSLRHHPDSTQYF. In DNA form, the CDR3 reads TGTGCCAGCAGCTTAAGACACCACCCCGATAGTACGCAGTATTTT.

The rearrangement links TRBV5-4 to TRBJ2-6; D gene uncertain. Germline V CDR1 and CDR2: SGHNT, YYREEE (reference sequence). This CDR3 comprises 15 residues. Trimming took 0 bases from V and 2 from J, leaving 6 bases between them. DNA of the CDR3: TGTGCCAGCAGCTTGGGAGGTCCTGGGGCCAACGTCCTGACTTTC. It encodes CASSLGGPGANVLTF.

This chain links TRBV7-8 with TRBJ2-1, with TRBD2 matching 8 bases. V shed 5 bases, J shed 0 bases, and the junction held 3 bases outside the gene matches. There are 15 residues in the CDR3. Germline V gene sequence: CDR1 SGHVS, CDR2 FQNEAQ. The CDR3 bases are TGTGCCAGCAGCCGAAGCGGGAGCTCCTACAATGAGCAGTTCTTC. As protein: CASSRSGSSYNEQFF.